These 13 T cell receptor beta chains came from one sample sequenced in a study of chemoradiotherapy in HPV16-positive cancers (dated by TCRdb to 2022 to 2024). Receptor libraries were prepared by the immunoSEQ multiplex PCR assay. In its TCRdb copy, this immuneACCESS table keeps in-frame sequences only and misses some clones. Where compared with another copy, unresolved V genes explain less than half of these, and the others have no known cause. The sample has some 12,000 clones on record, around 71% of them singletons. In total, the top ten clones hold roughly a sixth of the sample. Collection took place from a patient who underwent chemoradiotherapy. The receptors come from a human donor with HPV-associated anogenital cancer.

DNA of the CDR3: TGCGCCAGCAGCCAACAGAGTGGACAGCCCTATGGCTACACCTTC. Translated, it gives CASSQQSGQPYGYTF. The V and J genes are TRBV4-1 and TRBJ1-2, with a weak D call TRBD1 (6 bases). Trimming removed 2 bases from V and 4 bases from J, with 14 bases in between. The germline V gene encodes CDR1 MGHRA and CDR2 YSYEKL. CDR3 length: 15 residues.

The V and J genes are TRBV27 and TRBJ2-7; D is perhaps TRBD2 (6 bases). This CDR3 comprises 16 residues. Looked up from germline, CDR1 is MNHEY and CDR2 is SMNVEV (reference sequence). V lost 2 bases to trimming and J lost 0 bases, with 14 bases between them. CDR3 residues: CASSLEPGGASYEQYF. CDR3 coding DNA: TGTGCCAGCAGTTTAGAACCAGGAGGGGCCTCCTACGAGCAGTACTTC.

The rearrangement joins TRBV5-4 to TRBJ1-2; 9 nucleotides line up with TRBD1. V dropped 0 bases and J dropped 6; count of bases not matched to a gene: 6. From germline, CDR1 is SGHNT and CDR2 YYREEE (reference sequence). The CDR3 is 15 amino acids. CDR3 DNA sequence: TGTGCCAGCAGCTTGGTGGGACAGGGCCCTAATGGCTACACCTTC. Translation gives CASSLVGQGPNGYTF.

The rearrangement links TRBV19 to TRBJ2-5, with 8 bases matching TRBD2. V shed 3 bases and J 5 bases; nucleotides not matched to a gene: 8. Germline CDR1 and CDR2: LNHDA and SQIVND (reference sequence). This CDR3 is 15 amino acids long. CDR3 DNA: TGTGCCAGTAGTATTACGCGGGGGGCGTGGGAGACCCAGTACTTC. Protein product: CASSITRGAWETQYF. Based on the CDR3 plus reference TRBV19 and TRBJ2-5, the full variable domain is DGGITQSPKYLFRKEGQNVTLSCEQNLNHDAMYWYRQDPGQGLRLIYYSQIVNDFQKGDIAEGYSVSREKKESFPLTVTSAQKNPTAFYLCASSITRGAWETQYFGPGTRLLVL.

The chain recombines TRBV28 with TRBJ1-5; no definite D call. The CDR3 has 11 amino acids. Germline V gives CDR1 MDHEN, CDR2 SYDVKM. Trimming left V 4 bases short and J 6 bases short, with 4 bases between. CDR3 sequence: CASSSRQPQHF. The CDR3 region has the DNA TGTGCCAGCAGTTCACGTCAGCCCCAGCATTTT.

The gene calls are TRBV7-9 and TRBJ2-7, with D perhaps TRBD2 (6 bases). Trimming cost V 4 bases and J 2 bases, with 12 bases left between them. The V gene's germline CDR1 is SEHNR and CDR2 FQNEAQ (reference sequence). The CDR3 is made up of 14 amino acids. CDR3 nucleotides: TGTGCCAGCAGCTCGATGACTAGACCCTACGAGCAGTACTTC. This translates into CASSSMTRPYEQYF. The entire variable domain, with the rest obtained from reference TRBV7-9 and TRBJ2-7, is as follows: DTGVSQNPRHKITKRGQNVTFRCDPISEHNRLYWYRQTLGQGPEFLTYFQNEAQLEKSRLLSDRFSAERPKGSFSTLEIQRTEQGDSAMYLCASSSMTRPYEQYFGPGTRLTVT.

The chain is built from TRBV11-2 and TRBJ2-3; the D is unclear. V was clipped by 4 bases and J by 4 bases, with 21 bases between them. This CDR3 comprises 17 residues. Germline V gene sequence: CDR1 SGHAT, CDR2 FQNNGV. DNA for the CDR3: TGTGCCAGCAGCTCCAAAACGGACCCACGTCAGCCAGATACGCAGTATTTT. It codes for CASSSKTDPRQPDTQYF.

This clone turned up a few times. The chain uses TRBV30 and TRBJ1-5; D is unresolved. The ends were cut back, 2 bases at V and 0 bases at J, with 5 bases in the middle. Germline values: CDR1 GTSNPN, CDR2 SVGIG (reference sequence). This CDR3 has 13 residues. CDR3 sequence reads: CAWSRSSNQPQHF. The CDR3, as DNA: TGTGCCTGGAGTAGGAGTAGCAATCAGCCCCAGCATTTT.

By sample share, this clone is medium-sized. The J gene is TRBJ1-5, the V gene TRBV19; no clear D gene. Germline CDR1 reads LNHDA; CDR2 reads SQIVND (reference sequence). V lost 3 bases and J lost 5, with 8 bases in between. This CDR3 is built from 13 residues. CDR3 DNA sequence: TGTGCCAGTAGTATCCGTTTGGATCAGCCCCAGCATTTT. Amino acid sequence: CASSIRLDQPQHF.

In its sample, this clone is medium-sized. This same CDR3 is encoded by further DNA sequences in the sample. The chain combines TRBV7-2 with TRBJ1-4; no clear D gene. This CDR3 is built from 13 residues. CDR1 and CDR2 from the germline V gene are SGHTA and FQGNSA. The V end lost 3 bases, the J end lost 3 bases, and 5 bases lay between the germline ends. Written as DNA, the CDR3 is TGTGCCAGCAGCTTGGAGGCTAATGAAAAACTGTTTTTT. Its protein product is CASSLEANEKLFF.

The gene calls are TRBV15 and TRBJ1-2; TRBD1 is a possible D gene (5 bases). CDR3 length equals 15 residues. Germline CDR1 reads LNHNV; CDR2 reads YYDKDF (reference sequence). V lost 0 bases to trimming and J lost 2 bases, with 10 bases between them. CDR3 DNA sequence: TGTGCCACCAGCAGAGAGCAAAGGGGCAACTATGGCTACACCTTC. It is translated as CATSREQRGNYGYTF.

The chain joins TRBV9 to TRBJ1-1; D remains unclear. The CDR3 length is 15 residues. Germline V gives CDR1 SGDLS, CDR2 YYNGEE. The V gene lost 4 bases and the J gene lost 0 bases, with 13 bases spanning the gap. The DNA for the CDR3 is TGTGCCAGCAGCTTCGTCCTGCGGTTGAACACTGAAGCTTTCTTT. This gives the protein CASSFVLRLNTEAFF. The full variable domain, rest sourced from reference TRBV9 and TRBJ1-1, is DSGVTQTPKHLITATGQRVTLRCSPRSGDLSVYWYQQSLDQGLQFLIQYYNGEERAKGNILERFSAQQFPDLHSELNLSSLELGDSALYFCASSFVLRLNTEAFFGQGTRLTVV.

This rearrangement joins TRBV6-1 to TRBJ1-1; 9 nucleotides line up with TRBD1. This CDR3 contains 14 residues. Looked up from germline, CDR1 is MNHNS and CDR2 is SASEGT. The trim removed 2 bases at V and 11 bases at J, leaving 9 bases unmatched. The CDR3: CASSERYRGLEAFF. The CDR3 coding sequence is TGTGCCAGCAGTGAACGGTACAGGGGGCTTGAGGCTTTCTTT.